The rows below give T cell receptor beta chains drawn from one sample of a study of early T cells in non-severe SARS-CoV-2 infection. TCRdb re-analysed the 5' RACE reads in MiXCR, keeping a single row per CDR3 protein. The sample gives about 69,000 distinct CDR3 sequences, over 9.5% of which show up once; more than 5.5% is in the top ten. The source material was whole blood. The receptors were gathered from an adult who was a healthcare worker with PCR-confirmed SARS-CoV-2 infection or an uninfected control (not recorded which). The CDR3 runs from the conserved cysteine through the conserved F or W. Fields, in order: clone size, J gene, D gene, V gene, CDR3 DNA, CDR3 protein. D genes are given only for firm matches. Only part of the rows carry a size: once, few, many, or a class if the clone is expanded.

>many|TRBJ1-3|TRBD1|TRBV4-1
TGCGCCAGCAGCCACCCCGGGACAGGCTCTGGAAACACCATATATTTT
CASSHPGTGSGNTIYF
>few|TRBJ1-4|.|TRBV30
TGTGCCTCCACGAGAGGGGCCAGAACTAATGAAAAACTGTTTTTT
CASTRGARTNEKLFF
>.|TRBJ2-7|.|TRBV5-1
TGCGCCAGCAGCTTGGCCGGGATAGATCGGTCCTACGAGCAGTACTTC
CASSLAGIDRSYEQYF
>few|TRBJ1-1|.|TRBV7-6
TGTGCCAGCAGCCTAAGAACTCTCACTGAAGCTTTCTTT
CASSLRTLTEAFF
>.|TRBJ2-2|TRBD1|TRBV13
TGTGCCAGCAGCGAGGACAGGGGGCAACCCGGGGAGCTGTTTTTT
CASSEDRGQPGELFF
>.|TRBJ2-1|TRBD2|TRBV9
TGTGCCAGCACCCGAGGTGCTAGCGGGAATAATGAGCAGTTCTTC
CASTRGASGNNEQFF
>.|TRBJ2-5|.|TRBV9
TGTGCCAGCAGCGTAACCGGGGAGGAGACCCAGTACTTC
CASSVTGEETQYF
>once|TRBJ2-7|TRBD1|TRBV27
TGTGCCAGCGGCCTAAGGACAGGGCCCTACGAGCAGTACTTC
CASGLRTGPYEQYF
>.|TRBJ1-1|TRBD1|TRBV6-5
TGTGCCAGCAGTTCTCAGGGGGGGATGACTGAAGCTTTCTTT
CASSSQGGMTEAFF
>few|TRBJ2-7|TRBD1|TRBV19
TGTGCCAGTAGTAAGACAGGGGACTACGAGCAGTACTTC
CASSKTGDYEQYF
>many|TRBJ2-2|.|TRBV6-2/TRBV6-3
TGTGCCAGCAGTTCCGCCGGGACCGGGGAGCTGTTTTTT
CASSSAGTGELFF
>many|TRBJ2-7|.|TRBV6-1
TGTGCCAGCAGTGGCCGGGACGCTAAGGGGGAGCAGTACTTC
CASSGRDAKGEQYF
>many|TRBJ1-3|.|TRBV10-3
TGTGCCATCAGTGCCACCGGAGGCTCTGGAAACACCATATATTTT
CAISATGGSGNTIYF
>many|TRBJ2-3|TRBD2|TRBV30
TGTGCCTGGAGTCTCCCAGTACTAGCGGGACACACAGATACGCAGTATTTT
CAWSLPVLAGHTDTQYF
>many|TRBJ2-5|.|TRBV30
TGTGCCTGGAGCCCTGGGAGACAAGAGACCCAGTACTTC
CAWSPGRQETQYF
>many|TRBJ1-2|.|TRBV20-1
TGCAGTGCAACCCCTACAGGGTTAGAGGGCTACACCTTC
CSATPTGLEGYTF
>few|TRBJ1-3|.|TRBV7-3
TGTGCCAGCAGCCTCGCGGGAGGAACCATATATTTT
CASSLAGGTIYF
>.|TRBJ2-7|TRBD2|TRBV7-9
TGTGCCAGCAGCCCTGGGACTAGCGGGGGGCCTTTACGACCCTACGAGCAGTACTTC
CASSPGTSGGPLRPYEQYF
>many|TRBJ1-5|.|TRBV7-8
TGTGCCAGCAGCAGCCACTATAGCAATCAGCCCCAGCATTTT
CASSSHYSNQPQHF
>many|TRBJ2-1|.|TRBV29-1
TGCAGCGTTGGCCCCGGGAACTACAATGAGCAGTTCTTC
CSVGPGNYNEQFF
>many|TRBJ2-5|TRBD2|TRBV7-7
TGTGCCAGCAGCTCAACCGGACTAGCTACAGAGACCCAGTACTTC
CASSSTGLATETQYF
>.|TRBJ2-2|.|TRBV11-1
TGTGCCAGCAGCTTATTGATGGGGGCCGGGGAGCTGTTTTTT
CASSLLMGAGELFF
>few|TRBJ2-7|TRBD2|TRBV7-2
TGTGCCAGCAGCTTAGCGGGACTAGCGGTCTACGAGCAGTACTTC
CASSLAGLAVYEQYF
>.|TRBJ2-7|.|TRBV6-5
TGTGCCAGCAGCCGCAAACCAGAGTCCTACGAGCAGTACTTC
CASSRKPESYEQYF
>few|TRBJ1-3|.|TRBV5-1
TGCGCCAGCAGCTTGGGGGACATGGGAAACACCATATATTTT
CASSLGDMGNTIYF
>many|TRBJ2-2|TRBD2|TRBV2
TGTGCCAGCAGGTTGACTAGCGGGAGCACCGGGGAGCTGTTTTTT
CASRLTSGSTGELFF
>few|TRBJ2-4|.|TRBV20-1
TGCAGTGCTAGTGACGGGGGCAAAAACATTCAGTACTTC
CSASDGGKNIQYF